This T cell receptor (beta chain) was captured in a study of blood T cells in healthy people across ages. For the second PCR, which ran for 7 to 11 cycles, a sample-barcoded 5' primer and a J-beta primer mix were used. TCRdb ran MiXCR on the 5' RACE reads and lists one entry per CDR3 protein. The sample has 1,800,000 or so distinct CDR3 sequences, approximately 39% seen once. CDR3 length: 16 residues. With 1 base removed from V and 1 base from J, the gap between germline ends came to 13 bases. Germline V gene sequence: CDR1 LGHNA, CDR2 YSLEER. The rearrangement joins TRBV4-3 to TRBJ1-2; tentative D call: TRBD1 (5 bases). This TCR was sampled from a human donor in good health. The sequenced material came from blood. CDR3 bases: TGCGCCAGCAGCCAAGTGGGGGGAGACAGTAACTATGGCTACACCTTC. It specifies CASSQVGGDSNYGYTF.